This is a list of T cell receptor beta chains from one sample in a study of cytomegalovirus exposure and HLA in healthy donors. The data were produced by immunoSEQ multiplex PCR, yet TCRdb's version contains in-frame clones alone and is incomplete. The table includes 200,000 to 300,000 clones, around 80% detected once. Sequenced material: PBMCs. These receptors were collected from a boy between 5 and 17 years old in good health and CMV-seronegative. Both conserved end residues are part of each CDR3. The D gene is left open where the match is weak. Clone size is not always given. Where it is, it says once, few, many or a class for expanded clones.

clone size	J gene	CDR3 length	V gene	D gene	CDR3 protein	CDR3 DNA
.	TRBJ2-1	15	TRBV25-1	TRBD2	CASTASGRRHNEQFF	TGTGCCAGCACGGCAAGCGGGAGGCGGCACAATGAGCAGTTCTTC
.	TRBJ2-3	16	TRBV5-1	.	CASSWNSGIRTDTQYF	TGCGCCAGCAGCTGGAACTCAGGGATACGTACAGATACGCAGTATTTT
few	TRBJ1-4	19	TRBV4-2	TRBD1	CASSQDRGTGIRTNEKLFF	TGTGCCAGCAGCCAAGACCGGGGGACAGGGATTCGGACTAATGAAAAACTGTTTTTT
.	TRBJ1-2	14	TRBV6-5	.	CASRRGRVHYGYTF	TGTGCCAGCAGGCGGGGCAGGGTGCACTATGGCTACACCTTC
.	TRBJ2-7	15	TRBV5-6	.	CASSFRGTGSYEQYF	TGTGCCAGCAGCTTTAGAGGTACCGGCTCCTACGAGCAGTACTTC
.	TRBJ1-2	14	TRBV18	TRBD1	CASSPGRGPYGYTF	TGTGCCAGCTCACCGGGCAGGGGGCCTTATGGCTACACCTTC
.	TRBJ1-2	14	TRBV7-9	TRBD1	CASSLKTGEHGYTF	TGTGCCAGCAGCTTAAAGACAGGGGAACATGGCTACACCTTC
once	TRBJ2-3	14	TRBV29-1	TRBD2	CSVVAGGATDTQYF	TGCAGCGTTGTGGCGGGGGGAGCCACAGATACGCAGTATTTT
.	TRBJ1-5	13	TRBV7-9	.	CASSLGGDQPQHF	TGTGCCAGCAGCTTAGGGGGAGATCAGCCCCAGCATTTT
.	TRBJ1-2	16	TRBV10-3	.	CAISDSVLGGAGGYTF	TGTGCCATCAGTGACTCGGTACTTGGAGGGGCTGGTGGCTACACCTTC
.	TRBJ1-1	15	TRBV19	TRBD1	CASSIPRQGGTEAFF	TGTGCCAGTAGTATCCCTCGACAGGGCGGAACTGAAGCTTTCTTT
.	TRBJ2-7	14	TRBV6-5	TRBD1	CASNAPGQGYEQYF	TGTGCCAGCAACGCACCGGGACAGGGATACGAGCAGTACTTC
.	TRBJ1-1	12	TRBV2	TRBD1	CANDRGPREAFF	TGTGCCAACGACAGGGGCCCTCGAGAAGCTTTCTTT
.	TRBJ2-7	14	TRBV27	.	CASSWRGRAYEQYF	TGTGCCAGCAGTTGGAGGGGGCGAGCCTACGAGCAGTACTTC
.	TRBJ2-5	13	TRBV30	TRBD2	CAWGGRPWETQYF	TGTGCCTGGGGCGGGAGGCCTTGGGAGACCCAGTACTTC
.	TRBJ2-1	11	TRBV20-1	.	CSAHWGDEQFF	TGCAGTGCCCACTGGGGGGATGAGCAGTTCTTC
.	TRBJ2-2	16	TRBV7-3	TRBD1	CASSTGGTGNTGELFF	TGTGCCAGCAGCACCGGAGGGACAGGGAACACCGGGGAGCTGTTTTTT
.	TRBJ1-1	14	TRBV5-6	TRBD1	CASSWDRTNTEAFF	TGTGCCAGCAGCTGGGACAGGACGAACACTGAAGCTTTCTTT
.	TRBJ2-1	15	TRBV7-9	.	CASSFVTASTYEQFF	TGTGCCAGCAGCTTTGTTACGGCTAGTACGTATGAGCAGTTCTTC
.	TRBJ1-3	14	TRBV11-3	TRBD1	CASSLNRGRNTIYF	TGTGCCAGCAGCTTGAACAGGGGGAGAAACACCATATATTTT
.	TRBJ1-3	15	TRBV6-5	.	CASSYGQISGNTIYF	TGTGCCAGCAGTTACGGACAGATCTCTGGAAACACCATATATTTT
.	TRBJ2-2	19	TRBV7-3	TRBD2	CASSLRGLAGGPWSGELFF	TGTGCCAGCAGCTTAAGGGGACTAGCGGGGGGGCCTTGGAGCGGGGAGCTGTTTTTT
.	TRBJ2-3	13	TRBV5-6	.	CASSLRSPDTQYF	TGTGCCAGCAGCTTAAGGAGTCCGGATACGCAGTATTTT
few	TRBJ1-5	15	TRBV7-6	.	CASSAVGYSNQPQHF	TGTGCCAGCAGCGCCGTGGGCTATAGCAATCAGCCCCAGCATTTT
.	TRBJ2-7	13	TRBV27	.	CAIAPGSSYEQYF	TGTGCCATCGCCCCGGGGAGTTCCTACGAGCAGTACTTC
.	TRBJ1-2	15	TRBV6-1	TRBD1	CASSETGTANYGYTF	TGTGCCAGCAGCGAGACCGGGACAGCCAACTATGGCTACACCTTC
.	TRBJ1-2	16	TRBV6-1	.	CASSEGEGRGSYGYTF	TGTGCCAGCAGTGAAGGGGAGGGCAGGGGATCTTATGGCTACACCTTC
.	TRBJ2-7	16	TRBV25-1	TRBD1	CASSEPGGTGAYEQYF	TGTGCCAGCAGTGAACCTGGCGGGACAGGGGCCTACGAGCAGTACTTC
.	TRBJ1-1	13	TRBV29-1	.	CSVVQGANTEAFF	TGCAGCGTTGTTCAGGGCGCGAACACTGAAGCTTTCTTT